The sequence of this TCR beta chain was determined in a study of blood T cell repertoires in COVID-19. Turning to the study itself: Researchers got acute and convalescent COVID-19 samples from the United States, Italy and Spain. PBMCs, B-cell-depleted T cells, or T cells were the source of the cDNA or gDNA that made up the material.

CDR3 length: 15 residues. The ends lost 0 bases at V and 10 bases at J; junction bases unmatched: 10. From germline, CDR1 is SGHRS and CDR2 YFSETQ. In the original processing: Researchers report that nucleated cell counts were estimated from reference gene primer amplification. Data came from immunoSEQ multiplex PCR; TCRdb stores just in-frame clones and leaves some out. The DNA was the basis for D and trimming; V, J and clone size are from that table. This table holds about 140,000 clones, around 87% found once. The sequencing sample was made of peripheral blood. J is TRBJ1-1 and V is TRBV5-1; 9 bases agree with TRBD1. The sequence derives from a human donor in a cohort sampled during active COVID-19. The CDR3 DNA is TGCGCCAGCAGCTTGGAACCGGGACAGGGTGTGGCAGCTTTCTTT. Its translation is CASSLEPGQGVAAFF. Using reference TRBV5-1 and TRBJ1-1 for the parts outside the CDR3, the full variable domain is KAGVTQTPRYLIKTRGQQVTLSCSPISGHRSVSWYQQTPGQGLQFLFEYFSETQRNKGNFPGRFSGRQFSNSRSEMNVSTLELGDSALYLCASSLEPGQGVAAFFGQGTRLTVV.